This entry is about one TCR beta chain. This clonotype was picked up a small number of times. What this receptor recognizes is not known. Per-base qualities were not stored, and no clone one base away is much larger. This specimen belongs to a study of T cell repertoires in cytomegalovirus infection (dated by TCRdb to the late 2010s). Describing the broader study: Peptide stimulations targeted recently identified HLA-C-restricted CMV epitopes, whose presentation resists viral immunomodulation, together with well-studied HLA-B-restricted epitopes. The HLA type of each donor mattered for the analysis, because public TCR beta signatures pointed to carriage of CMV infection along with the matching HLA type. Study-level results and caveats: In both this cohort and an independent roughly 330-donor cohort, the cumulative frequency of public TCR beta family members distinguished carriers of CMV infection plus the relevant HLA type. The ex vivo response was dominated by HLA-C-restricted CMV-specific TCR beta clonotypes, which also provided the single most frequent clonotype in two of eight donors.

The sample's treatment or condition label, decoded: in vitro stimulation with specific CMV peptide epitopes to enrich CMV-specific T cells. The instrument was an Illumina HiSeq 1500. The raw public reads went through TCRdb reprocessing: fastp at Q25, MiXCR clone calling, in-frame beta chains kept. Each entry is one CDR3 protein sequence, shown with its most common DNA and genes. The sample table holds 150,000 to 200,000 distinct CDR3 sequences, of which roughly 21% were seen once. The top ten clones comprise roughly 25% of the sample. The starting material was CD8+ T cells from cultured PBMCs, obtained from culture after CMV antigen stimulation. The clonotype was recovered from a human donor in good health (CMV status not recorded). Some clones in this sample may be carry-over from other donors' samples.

The CDR3 protein: CASSDRKNTEAFF. The DNA reads TGTGCCAGCAGCGACCGGAAGAACACTGAAGCTTTCTTT. The chain is assembled from TRBV7-8 and TRBJ1-1; the D gene is unclear. The germline V gene yields SGHVS for CDR1 and FQNEAQ for CDR2. The CDR3 covers 13 residues, taking in both the cysteine and the phenylalanine. The CDR3 DNA has 39 bases and is translated from base 1. Relative to germline, V is 5 bases shorter and J is 1 base shorter, with 8 bases between their ends.